The clone carrying this TCR beta chain has only a few counts. As yet, its antigen is unknown. This sample was taken from a study of cytomegalovirus exposure and HLA in healthy donors. Broader study findings: The productive fraction for most TCR beta V segments was about 87% or about 30% in an earlier analysis. The only immune exposure information that was available was CMV serostatus.

Vbeta (60) and Jbeta (13) primers were used in the PCR. Produced via immunoSEQ multiplex PCR; TCRdb's table is partial and in-frame only. The table lists approximately 170,000 clones, around 68% of them singletons. Trimming removed 3 bases at V and 1 base at J, with 9 bases between. Looked up from germline, CDR1 is SNHLY and CDR2 is FYNNEI. This CDR3 has 14 residues. The receptor's source is a man aged 50 to 59 in good health and CMV-seronegative. Sequencing input: PBMCs. The chain combines TRBV2 with TRBJ1-1, with a weak D call TRBD1 (5 bases). Written as DNA, the CDR3 is TGTGCCAGCAGTGAGCGACAGCAGAACACTGAAGCTTTCTTT. It translates to CASSERQQNTEAFF.